This T cell receptor beta chain was recorded in a study of identical twins. A universal primer site was created by template switching, with the cDNA bearing unique molecular identifiers. TCRdb reprocessed the 5' RACE reads via MiXCR and lists one record per CDR3 protein. The sample carries about 530,000 distinct CDR3 sequences, roughly 15% recorded once. Germline values: CDR1 MGHRA, CDR2 YSYEKL. The V and J ends lost 4 bases and 0 bases respectively, with 11 bases between them. The CDR3 is made up of 15 amino acids. On this clonotype itself: The antigen is not known.

Study findings and constraints: Potential partial confounding of zero-insertion analyses by invariant MAIT and iNKT cells was noted. Out-of-frame beta sequences exhibited a weaker degree of excess twin sharing. A cross-sectional statistical analysis, not follow-up of the same donors, supported the conclusions.

This same sample was also taken into another study, of yellow fever vaccine responses in identical twins.

The rearrangement links TRBV4-1 to TRBJ2-3; TRBD1 might be the D (7 bases). Source material: CD4+ T cells sorted from blood. The source is a young woman in good health. CDR3 bases: TGCGCCAGCAGCCCAGGGGGGTTTAGCACAGATACGCAGTATTTT. Translated: CASSPGGFSTDTQYF.